The rows below give T cell receptor beta chains drawn from one sample of a study of molecular identifiers for immune sequencing clone quantification. MiXCR, run by TCRdb on the PCR reads, gives a single entry per CDR3 protein. The sample yields about 640,000 distinct CDR3 sequences, 20% seen once. Material for sequencing was naive CD8+ T cells from blood, with Jurkat cell RNA spiked in. These receptors were collected from a human donor in good health. Some libraries in this study had Jurkat cell RNA spiked in. CDR3s include the opening cysteine and the closing phenylalanine or tryptophan. A D gene is named only where the DNA matches it firmly. Clone size, where shown, is once, few, many, or a class for clones that have expanded.

clone_size,d_call,j_call,v_call,cdr3_nt,cdr3_aa
many,TRBD2,TRBJ2-7,TRBV6-6,TGTGCCAGCAGTTACTTGGCGGGAGGATACGAGCAGTACTTC,CASSYLAGGYEQYF
many,NA,TRBJ2-7,TRBV7-9,TGCGCCAGCAGCTTATCTCCCTACGAGCAGTACTTC,CASSLSPYEQYF
once,NA,TRBJ2-1,TRBV4-3,TGCGCCAGCAGCCAAGGAGGGTGGGGCTCCTACAATGAGCAGCTCTTC,CASSQGGWGSYNEQLF
many,NA,TRBJ2-1,TRBV4-3,TGCGCCAGCAGCCAAGGCCGCCTAGCCGAGCAGTTCTTC,CASSQGRLAEQFF
few,TRBD2,TRBJ2-2,TRBV20-1,TGCAGTGCTTCAGGACTAGCGGGAGGTTATACCGGGGAGCTGTTTTTT,CSASGLAGGYTGELFF
many,NA,TRBJ1-6,TRBV12-3/TRBV12-4,TGTGCCAGCAGTTTAACCGGGACATCGAATTCACCCCTCCACTTT,CASSLTGTSNSPLHF
NA,NA,TRBJ2-7,TRBV28,TGTGCCAGCACTGGGGGAATCTACGAGCAGTACTTC,CASTGGIYEQYF
many,NA,TRBJ2-5,TRBV3-1,TGTGCCAGCAGCCAGATGACTGACCAAGAGACCCAGTACTTC,CASSQMTDQETQYF
many,NA,TRBJ1-1,TRBV13,TGTGCCAGCAGCTTTACTTCAAACACTGAAGCTTTCTTT,CASSFTSNTEAFF
NA,NA,TRBJ2-7,TRBV21-1,TGTGCCAGCAGCCTTAGACAGGGAATAAGCTCCTACGAGCAGTACTTC,CASSLRQGISSYEQYF
many,TRBD1,TRBJ2-7,TRBV12-3/TRBV12-4,TGTGCCAGCAGTCTCACGGCACCCAGGGGGCGCGCCTACGAGCAGTACTTC,CASSLTAPRGRAYEQYF
NA,NA,TRBJ2-5,TRBV12-3/TRBV12-4,TGTGCCAGCAGTTTAACGGCAGTCCAAGAGACCCAGTACTTC,CASSLTAVQETQYF
NA,NA,TRBJ1-3,TRBV2,TGTGCCAGCAGTGATATGGGGTCCTCGGGAAACACCACATATTTT,CASSDMGSSGNTTYF
many,NA,TRBJ1-2,TRBV19,TGTGCCAGTAGTATAACCGAAGTCCCCTATGGCTACACCTTC,CASSITEVPYGYTF
many,NA,TRBJ2-1,TRBV13,TGTGCCAGCATTGGTGCGAATAACAATGAGCAGTTCTTC,CASIGANNNEQFF
few,TRBD2,TRBJ2-7,TRBV7-2,TGTGCCAGCAGCTTAGATGGGCTAGCGGGAGGGCCGATCAACTGGCGGTACTTC,CASSLDGLAGGPINWRYF
NA,NA,TRBJ1-2,TRBV28,TGTGCCATCAACCTCCATTCAGGGGAAAAGAACTATGGCTACACCTTC,CAINLHSGEKNYGYTF
many,NA,TRBJ2-2,TRBV7-7,TGTGCCAGCAGCTCCCCCCATGGGGCCTCCACCGGGGAGCTGTTTTTT,CASSSPHGASTGELFF
NA,TRBD1,TRBJ2-5,TRBV6-5,TGTGCCAGCAGACAAGGGGGCCTCCAAGAGACCCAGTACTTC,CASRQGGLQETQYF
many,NA,TRBJ1-1,TRBV7-9,TGTGCCAGCAGCTCCACCCTCCGGGGGGGGCCTGGAGCTTTCTTT,CASSSTLRGGPGAFF
NA,NA,TRBJ1-2,TRBV6-5,TGTGCCAACAGTTACCTAATTTCCATCCAGGGCCTTATGTCCTATGGCTACACCTTC,CANSYLISIQGLMSYGYTF
few,TRBD1,TRBJ1-4,TRBV6-6,TGTGCCAGCAGTTATAACCGACAGGGAGCATTCATAGAAAAACTGTTTTTT,CASSYNRQGAFIEKLFF
few,TRBD1,TRBJ2-5,TRBV30,TGTGCCGGGGACAGGGACCAAGAGACCCAGTACTTC,CAGDRDQETQYF
many,NA,TRBJ2-3,TRBV7-2,TGTGCCAGCAGCTTAGCGATGGGTGGTGGTACGCAGTATTTT,CASSLAMGGGTQYF
many,NA,TRBJ2-7,TRBV30,TGTGCCTGGAGTGTCGGGGGAGCCTACGAGCAGTACTTC,CAWSVGGAYEQYF
few,TRBD1,TRBJ1-4,TRBV30,TGTGCCTGGAGTGCCGATAGCAGGGGGCGAGAAAAACTGTTTTTT,CAWSADSRGREKLFF
NA,TRBD1,TRBJ2-7,TRBV5-6,TGTGCCAGCAGCTTGGCCAAGGGACAGGGGAGGTACGAGCAGTACTTC,CASSLAKGQGRYEQYF
many,TRBD1,TRBJ1-1,TRBV5-5,TGTGCCAGCAGCCCTACAGGGGCCCCAAACACTGAAGCTTTCTTT,CASSPTGAPNTEAFF
NA,TRBD1,TRBJ2-3,TRBV12-3/TRBV12-4,TGTGCCAGCAGTTTAGGCGTGGGTGGGACCGGGACAGGAGGAAATACGCAGTATTTT,CASSLGVGGTGTGGNTQYF
many,TRBD1,TRBJ1-2,TRBV27,TGTGCCAGCAGTTTTGGGGCAGGGGGTAGCTATGGCTACACCTTC,CASSFGAGGSYGYTF
NA,NA,TRBJ2-1,TRBV7-8,TGTGCCAGCAGCCAATGGGACGGGACGAATGAGCAGTTCTTC,CASSQWDGTNEQFF
NA,NA,TRBJ2-5,TRBV5-5,TGTGCCAGCAGCTTGCGCAGGGCTGAGACCCAGTACTTC,CASSLRRAETQYF
NA,NA,TRBJ1-1,TRBV6-1,TGTGCCAGCAGTGACCAAAGGGATTCGGGTGAAGCTTTCTTT,CASSDQRDSGEAFF
NA,NA,TRBJ2-7,TRBV4-3,TGCGCCAGCAGCCAAGATGTTAGGGGGCTAGCGCTCTACGAGCAGTACTTC,CASSQDVRGLALYEQYF
few,NA,TRBJ1-5,TRBV19,TGTGCCAGTAGTTACCTCGGGCGGAATCAGCCCCAGCATTTT,CASSYLGRNQPQHF
NA,NA,TRBJ2-3,TRBV12-3/TRBV12-4,TGTGCCAGCAGCGCCTTTGGTGGCGGGGTTGTGGATACGCAGTATTTT,CASSAFGGGVVDTQYF
many,NA,TRBJ2-1,TRBV6-5,TGTGCCAGCATTTCAGGGTTGGACAATGAGCAGTTCTTC,CASISGLDNEQFF
many,TRBD1,TRBJ2-7,TRBV15,TGTGCCACCAGCACCGGGACAGGCCCCTACGAGCAGTACTTC,CATSTGTGPYEQYF
many,NA,TRBJ2-3,TRBV28,TGTGCCAGCAGTTTAGGAGGGGAGACAGATACGCAGTATTTT,CASSLGGETDTQYF
NA,NA,TRBJ2-5,TRBV29-1,TGCAGCGTTGTGTTCCTGGGGGGGCTGGAGACCCAGCACTTC,CSVVFLGGLETQHF
many,NA,TRBJ2-1,TRBV7-2,TGTGCCAGCAGCTCGACAGCGGACCTCTCCTACAATGAGCAGTTCTTC,CASSSTADLSYNEQFF
many,NA,TRBJ2-7,TRBV5-1,TGCGCCAGCAGCCCATACCAAGATTACGAGCAGTACTTC,CASSPYQDYEQYF
many,NA,TRBJ1-5,TRBV30,TGTGCCTGGAGTGTACCCCGTCAGCCCCAGCATTTT,CAWSVPRQPQHF
many,NA,TRBJ1-1,TRBV27,TGTGCCAGCAGTTCTGCGGGGACCCCAGAAGCTTTCTTT,CASSSAGTPEAFF
many,TRBD1,TRBJ1-1,TRBV6-2/TRBV6-3,TGTGCCAGCAGTTACTATCCGGGACAGGGAAACACTGAAGCTTTCTTT,CASSYYPGQGNTEAFF
NA,NA,TRBJ2-2,TRBV5-4,TGTGCCAGCAGCCAGTACGGGGGGCGAAGCGGGGAGCTGTTTTTT,CASSQYGGRSGELFF
many,NA,TRBJ1-5,TRBV4-3,TGCGCCAGCAGCCAAGAACGCTATAGCAATCAGCCCCAGCATTTT,CASSQERYSNQPQHF
few,NA,TRBJ2-5,TRBV4-1,TGCGCCAGCAGCCCGACAAGGACTTTCACCGGGCCACAAGAGACCCAGTACTTC,CASSPTRTFTGPQETQYF
NA,NA,TRBJ2-3,TRBV11-2,TGTGCCAGCAGCTTAGATCATGGGGCAGGGCCATACACAGATACGCAGTATTTT,CASSLDHGAGPYTDTQYF